This T cell receptor beta chain was recovered during a study of OX40 agonist ivuxolimab in advanced cancers. Background on the study: Patients received intravenous ivuxolimab every 2 weeks at 0.01 to 10 mg/kg. A history of anti-PD-1, anti-PD-L1 or anti-CTLA-4 therapy was acceptable, and 40% had some. Study findings and constraints: At 0.1-3.0 mg/kg, partial responders had clonal expansion among the lowest observed. Average numbers of expanded clones were greater in CD8+ T cells than in CD4+.

Clones were read by immunoSEQ multiplex PCR, and TCRdb kept only the in-frame ones, dropping some. The data hold 85,000 to 100,000 clones, with about 90% observed a single time. Of note for this clone: The antigen remains unidentified.

This TCR was sampled from an adult with an advanced solid tumor such as melanoma, head and neck, liver or kidney cancer. Sample: CD4+ or CD8+ T cells sorted from blood, taken in a trial of the OX40 agonist ivuxolimab.

CDR3 coding DNA: TGTGCCAGCAGTCCTTCGATAGCGCAGTTCTTC. Translation gives CASSPSIAQFF. V is TRBV28 and J is TRBJ2-1; no clear D. CDR1 MDHEN and CDR2 SYDVKM come from the germline V gene. The CDR3 is made up of 11 amino acids. The germline V and J ends were trimmed by 5 bases and 12 bases, with 11 bases remaining between them.